This TCR beta chain was recorded in a study of cytomegalovirus exposure and HLA in healthy donors. Points from the study as a whole: Being indistinguishable, some V segments were excluded, TRBV6-2 and TRBV6-3 among them. Listed as cytomegalovirus-associated were 164 TCR beta chains.

Turning to this clone: Its antigen remains unknown.

The CDR3 runs 13 residues. Germline CDR1 is SEHNR and CDR2 is FQNEAQ (reference sequence). The V end lost 5 bases, the J end lost 8 bases, and 15 bases lay between the germline ends. Amplification used 60 Vbeta primers and 13 Jbeta primers. Generated by immunoSEQ multiplex PCR, the TCRdb table keeps only in-frame clones and is missing some. Counted here are about 170,000 clones, 75% to 90% occurring once; the ten biggest clones make up about 2.3%. The clonotype was recovered from a male donor in good health and CMV-seronegative. This chain uses TRBV7-9 with TRBJ1-2, with D maybe TRBD1 (6 bases). Source material: PBMCs. DNA of the CDR3: TGTGCCAGCAGCCGAAACAGGGTCTCCGGCTACACCTTC. It yields the protein CASSRNRVSGYTF.